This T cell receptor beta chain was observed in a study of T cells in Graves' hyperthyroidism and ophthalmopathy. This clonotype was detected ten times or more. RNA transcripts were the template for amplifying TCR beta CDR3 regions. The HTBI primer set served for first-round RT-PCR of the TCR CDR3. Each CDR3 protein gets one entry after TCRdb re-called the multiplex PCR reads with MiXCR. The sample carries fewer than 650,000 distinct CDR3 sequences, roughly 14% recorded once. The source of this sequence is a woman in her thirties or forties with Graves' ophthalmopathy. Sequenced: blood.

This CDR3 reads CASNPQPGPQEDGYTF. The CDR3 DNA reads as TGTGCCAGCAACCCTCAGCCCGGCCCTCAGGAGGATGGCTACACCTTC. The V gene is TRBV7-8, the J gene TRBJ1-2; D gene uncertain. The CDR3 sequence is 16 residues long. The germline CDR1 and CDR2 sequences are SGHVS and FQNEAQ. V was cut by 7 bases and J by 6 bases, with 24 bases left in between.